Below, 27 T cell receptor beta chains from the same sample are listed, as sequenced in a study of blood T cell repertoires in COVID-19. Profiling relied on immunoSEQ multiplex PCR, and the TCRdb table lists in-frame clones only, not all of them. The repertoire includes a few hundred thousand clones, 75% to 90% of them detected once, and approximately 2% sits in the top ten. Sequencing input: PBMCs or T cells enriched from blood (not recorded which). The receptors stem from a woman in her fifties or sixties who had recovered from COVID-19.

In its sample, this clone was seen once. This chain links TRBV5-1 with TRBJ1-1; D gene ambiguous. Looked up from germline, CDR1 is SGHRS and CDR2 is YFSETQ. The CDR3 has 11 residues. V was cut by 0 bases and J by 9 bases, with 6 bases left in between. The CDR3 here is CASSLVPQAFF. The DNA for the CDR3 is TGCGCCAGCAGCTTGGTCCCTCAAGCTTTCTTT.

The rearrangement uses TRBV6-5 and TRBJ1-4; a weak D match, TRBD1 (6 bases). V was pared by 6 bases and J by 4 bases, with 15 bases between. The CDR3 has 15 residues. Per germline, CDR1 MNHEY and CDR2 SVGAGI. CDR3 DNA sequence: TGTGCCAGCAGCGGGCGGACAGCGAGTAATGAAAAACTGTTTTTT. Translation gives CASSGRTASNEKLFF.

The chain carries TRBV5-1 and TRBJ2-1; D is unresolved. The ends were cut back, 7 bases at V and 1 base at J, with 12 bases in the middle. There are 14 residues in the CDR3. Germline V gene data show CDR1 as SGHRS and CDR2 as YFSETQ. The CDR3 loop reads CASRQLPSYNEQFF. The CDR3 DNA sequence: TGCGCCAGCCGACAACTTCCTTCCTACAATGAGCAGTTCTTC.

The chain recombines TRBV13 with TRBJ1-4, with D possibly matching TRBD1 (5 bases). This CDR3 is 16 amino acids long. Trimming took off 3 bases at V and 2 bases at J, with 13 bases between the two ends. CDR1 and CDR2 (germline): PRHDT, FYEKMQ (reference sequence). CDR3 bases: TGTGCCAGCAGCTTCGGCAGGGCATCCACTAATGAAAAACTGTTTTTT. Encoded protein: CASSFGRASTNEKLFF.

The genes are TRBV14 and TRBJ1-2; no clear D. The CDR3 sequence is 13 residues long. V gave up 0 bases and J gave up 3 bases, with 5 bases separating them. Germline CDR1 reads SGHDN; CDR2 reads FVKESK. The CDR3 DNA follows: TGTGCCAGCAGCCAAGACAGTTACTATGGCTACACCTTC. It codes for CASSQDSYYGYTF.

The chain has TRBV24-1 and TRBJ1-5; 7 nucleotides line up with TRBD1. V shed 2 bases, J shed 4 bases, and the junction held 7 bases outside the gene matches. The CDR3 has 16 amino acids. Per the germline V gene, CDR1 is KGHDR and CDR2 is SFDVKD. CDR3 protein: CATSDSQGVWNQPQHF. The CDR3 DNA sequence: TGTGCCACCAGTGATTCCCAGGGGGTGTGGAATCAGCCCCAGCATTTT.

This chain links TRBV6-5 with TRBJ2-7, with 10 nucleotides matching TRBD1. CDR3 length equals 14 residues. Trimming removed 7 bases from V and 2 bases from J; junction bases left unmatched: 5. The germline V gene encodes CDR1 MNHEY and CDR2 SVGAGI. The CDR3 spells CASTLGQGTYEQYF. In DNA, the CDR3 is TGTGCCAGCACCCTGGGACAGGGGACCTACGAGCAGTACTTC.

This chain connects TRBV10-3 to TRBJ2-5; 7 bases line up with TRBD1. Germline lookup yields CDR1 ENHRY and CDR2 SYGVKD. Losses at the gene ends were 2 bases for V and 7 bases for J; bases not matched to a gene: 10. CDR3 length equals 15 residues. In DNA form, the CDR3 reads TGTGCCATCAGTGAGCCTACAGGGGCGGCGGGGACCCAGTACTTC. It translates to CAISEPTGAAGTQYF.

This sequence joins TRBV7-6 and TRBJ1-3; a weak D match, TRBD1 (6 bases). The CDR3 consists of 16 residues. Trimming cost V 3 bases and J 0 bases, with 12 bases left between them. Germline CDR1 reads SGHVS; CDR2 reads FNYEAQ. The DNA of the CDR3 is TGTGCCAGCAGCTTCGGGACACCAACCTCTGGAAACACCATATATTTT. It encodes CASSFGTPTSGNTIYF.

The genes are TRBV15 and TRBJ2-7, with D possibly matching TRBD1 (6 bases). Trimming removed 3 bases at V and 8 bases at J, with 20 bases between. CDR1 and CDR2 (germline): LNHNV, YYDKDF (reference sequence). CDR3 size: 15 residues. The CDR3 DNA follows: TGTGCCACCAGCAGGGGCGGCACAGGGCGAGTACAGCAGTACTTC. It is translated as CATSRGGTGRVQQYF. The complete variable domain, with remaining parts taken from reference TRBV15 and TRBJ2-7, reads DAMVIQNPRYQVTQFGKPVTLSCSQTLNHNVMYWYQQKSSQAPKLLFHYYDKDFNNEADTPDNFQSRRPNTSFCFLDIRSPGLGDTAMYLCATSRGGTGRVQQYFGPGTRLTVT.

The chain links TRBV27 to TRBJ1-5; TRBD1 aligns across 8 bases. Germline V lookup: CDR1 MNHEY, CDR2 SMNVEV (reference sequence). Trimming took 5 bases from V and 2 from J; bases not matched to a gene: 5. CDR3 size: 15 residues. DNA for the CDR3: TGTGCCAGCAGTCAGGGGGCGCAGGGCAATCAGCCCCAGCATTTT. This codes for CASSQGAQGNQPQHF.

V and J are TRBV9 and TRBJ2-5; possibly TRBD2 for D (5 bases). The CDR3 loop spans 16 amino acids. Trimming pared 4 bases from V and 1 base from J, leaving 17 bases between. Germline V gene sequence: CDR1 SGDLS, CDR2 YYNGEE. CDR3 region: CASSPHSPTIQETQYF. As DNA, the CDR3 is TGTGCCAGCAGCCCCCATAGCCCGACTATCCAAGAGACCCAGTACTTC.

The rearrangement links TRBV9 to TRBJ2-1, with 7 bases that match TRBD1. Germline CDR1 and CDR2: SGDLS and YYNGEE. This CDR3 is 15 amino acids long. The V and J ends lost 0 bases and 4 bases, in that order; junction bases with no gene match: 4. The CDR3 nucleotides are TGTGCCAGCAGCGTAGGACAGGGCAGATACAATGAGCAGTTCTTC. Amino acid sequence: CASSVGQGRYNEQFF.

This clone has a handful of counts. V usage is TRBV7-2 and J usage is TRBJ2-1; 8 bases align to TRBD2. Germline V gene sequence: CDR1 SGHTA, CDR2 FQGNSA. J was trimmed by 6 bases and V by 3 bases; bases with no gene match: 7. This CDR3 region has 15 residues. CDR3 nucleotide sequence: TGTGCCAGCAGCTTTATCAGCGGGAGTCCCAATGAGCAGTTCTTC. The encoded protein is CASSFISGSPNEQFF.

The CDR3 DNA sequence: TGTGCCAGCAGTGCCGGGACATCCGGCAAAAACATTCAGTACTTC. Residues: CASSAGTSGKNIQYF. V gene TRBV6-4 combines with J gene TRBJ2-4; tentatively, D is TRBD1 (6 bases). Germline CDR1 reads MRHNA; CDR2 reads SNTAGT. This CDR3 has 15 residues. V was clipped by 4 bases and J by 3 bases, with 13 bases between them.

The chain has TRBV7-8 and TRBJ1-5; 11 bases are a match to TRBD1. CDR1 and CDR2 from the germline V gene are SGHVS and FQNEAQ. This CDR3 contains 15 residues. Losses at the gene ends were 5 bases for V and 4 bases for J; bases not matched to a gene: 4. In nucleotides, the CDR3 is TGTGCCAGCAGCCCGGGACAGGGGGTTAATCAGCCCCAGCATTTT. Protein sequence: CASSPGQGVNQPQHF.

The gene calls are TRBV5-1 and TRBJ2-7; TRBD1 matches at 8 bases. Looked up from germline, CDR1 is SGHRS and CDR2 is YFSETQ. The ends lost 3 bases at V and 5 bases at J; junction bases unmatched: 13. The length of the CDR3 is 16 residues. CDR3 nucleotide sequence: TGCGCCAGCAGCTCGGGACAGGACGGGGTATCGGACGAGCAGTACTTC. This codes for CASSSGQDGVSDEQYF.

This clone is a singleton in its sample. V gene TRBV5-6 combines with J gene TRBJ2-7; 7 nucleotides line up with TRBD1. The germline CDR1 and CDR2 sequences are SGHDT and YYEEEE. The CDR3 is made up of 15 amino acids. Trimming at V came to 3 bases and at J to 1 base, leaving 7 bases not matched to a gene. The CDR3 spells CASSSPGTASYEQYF. CDR3 in DNA: TGTGCCAGCAGCTCGCCGGGGACAGCTTCCTACGAGCAGTACTTC.

V gene TRBV28 combines with J gene TRBJ2-7; 8 bases map to TRBD2. The CDR3 consists of 15 residues. Per germline, CDR1 MDHEN and CDR2 SYDVKM. Trimming took 5 bases from V and 1 from J; bases not matched to a gene: 7. CDR3 region: CASSPHSGASYEQYF. DNA for the CDR3: TGTGCCAGCAGTCCCCATAGCGGGGCGTCCTACGAGCAGTACTTC.

V and J are TRBV21-1 and TRBJ2-7; no DNA check was done on the table's D call, TRBD2. TRBV21-1 corresponds to a pseudogene. The CDR3 consists of 15 residues. Here the CDR3 reads CASSKGQAGLYEQYF. The CDR3 bases are TGTGCCAGCAGCAAAGGTCAAGCGGGCCTCTACGAGCAGTACTTC.

The V call is TRBV25-1, the J call TRBJ2-2, with D perhaps matching TRBD1 (6 bases). This CDR3 spans 14 amino acids. Trimming removed 7 bases from V and 8 bases from J, with 17 bases in between. Germline CDR1 reads MGHDK; CDR2 reads SYGVNS. The CDR3, as DNA: TGTGCCAGCACGAGAACAGGGTTCCAGGGGGAGCTGTTTTTT. Translating it yields CASTRTGFQGELFF.

V and J are TRBV10-3 and TRBJ2-1, with D possibly matching TRBD2 (5 bases). V was trimmed by 3 bases and J by 6 bases, leaving 15 bases between them. Germline V gene sequence: CDR1 ENHRY, CDR2 SYGVKD. The CDR3 consists of 15 residues. CDR3 region: CAISDLAGAFNEQFF. Here the CDR3 DNA reads TGTGCCATCAGTGATCTAGCCGGCGCATTCAATGAGCAGTTCTTC.

The chain has TRBV6-2 or TRBV6-3 and TRBJ1-3, with a weak D call TRBD1 (6 bases). V was pared by 0 bases and J by 0 bases, with 12 bases between. The CDR3 totals 17 residues. Germline V gives CDR1 MNHEY, CDR2 SVGEGT. The CDR3 spells CASSYSGQPYSGNTIYF. The CDR3 nucleotides read TGTGCCAGCAGTTACTCAGGACAGCCGTACTCTGGAAACACCATATATTTT.

The chain combines TRBV15 with TRBJ1-6; TRBD1 matches at 9 bases. V was pared by 4 bases and J by 1 base, with 5 bases of the junction left unmatched. Per the germline V gene, CDR1 is LNHNV and CDR2 is YYDKDF (reference sequence). The CDR3 totals 17 residues. The CDR3 here is CATSTTGGASYNSPLHF. CDR3 DNA sequence: TGTGCCACCAGCACCACAGGGGGCGCATCCTATAATTCACCCCTCCACTTT.

The rearrangement uses TRBV5-1 and TRBJ2-1; 10 bases fit TRBD1. After removal of 3 bases from V and 6 bases from J, the junction contained 6 bases not matched to a gene. Germline values: CDR1 SGHRS, CDR2 YFSETQ. CDR3 length: 15 residues. The DNA for the CDR3 is TGCGCCAGCAGCTCCGGACAGGGGGTTCGCAATGAGCAGTTCTTC. Residues: CASSSGQGVRNEQFF.

This clone was picked up a small number of times. The rearrangement links TRBV9 to TRBJ2-3, with TRBD2 identical over 12 bases. V shed 4 bases, J shed 1 base, and the junction held 4 bases outside the gene matches. Germline CDR1 and CDR2: SGDLS and YYNGEE. The CDR3 length is 16 residues. CDR3 protein: CASSPRLAGGTDTQYF. The CDR3 DNA is TGTGCCAGCAGCCCCCGACTAGCGGGAGGCACAGATACGCAGTATTTT.

Notes on this clone: A much larger clone lies one base from this, so it may be a read error. This chain connects TRBV7-8 to TRBJ1-1, with D hard to call. V was pared by 1 base and J by 1 base, with 4 bases between. Germline CDR1 reads SGHVS; CDR2 reads FQNEAQ. The CDR3 extends over 13 amino acids. CDR3 residues: CASSLDRNTEAFF. The DNA for the CDR3 is TGTGCCAGCAGCTTAGATAGGAACACTGAAGCTTTCTTT.